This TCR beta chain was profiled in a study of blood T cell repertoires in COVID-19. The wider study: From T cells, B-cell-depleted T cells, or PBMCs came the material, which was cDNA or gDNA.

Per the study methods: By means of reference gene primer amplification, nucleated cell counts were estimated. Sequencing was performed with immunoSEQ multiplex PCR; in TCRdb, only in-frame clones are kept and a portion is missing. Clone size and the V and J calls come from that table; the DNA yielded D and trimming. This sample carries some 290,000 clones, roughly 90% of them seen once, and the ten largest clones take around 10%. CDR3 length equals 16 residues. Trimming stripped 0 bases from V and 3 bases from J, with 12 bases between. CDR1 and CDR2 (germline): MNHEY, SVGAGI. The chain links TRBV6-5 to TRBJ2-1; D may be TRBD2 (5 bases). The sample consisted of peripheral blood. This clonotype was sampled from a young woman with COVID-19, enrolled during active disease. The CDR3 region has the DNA TGTGCCAGCAGTTACTCGAGCGGTATTGACTACAATGAGCAGTTCTTC. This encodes CASSYSSGIDYNEQFF.